This T cell receptor (beta chain) was sequenced for a study of T cells in Graves' hyperthyroidism and ophthalmopathy (dated by TCRdb to the late 2010s). About the full investigation: Peripheral blood samples were taken at initial diagnosis, before any treatment was given. Thyroid tissue and blood T-cell repertoires from several Graves' hyperthyroidism patients were also compared in the study. To identify TCR V-J signatures that set the groups apart, the researchers used a discovery cohort of 100 patients, made up of 40 to 45 with Graves' ophthalmopathy and about 60 with stable Graves' hyperthyroidism. For training and testing, the 100 or so patients in the discovery cohort were randomly divided in a 7:3 ratio. The paper describes TCR Vbeta CDR3 sequencing of 130 to 150 peripheral blood samples, made up of around 41 ophthalmopathy patients, around 73 hyperthyroidism patients and 17 progressor patients. An independent validation cohort of around 19 hyperthyroidism patients and about 16 patients who later progressed to ophthalmopathy tested prospective prediction of ophthalmopathy. Following sampling, methimazole starting at 30 mg daily was given to hyperthyroidism patients, and high-dose intravenous methylprednisolone was given to ophthalmopathy patients. Study-wide findings and limitations: Sample size was not statistically predetermined, and blinding of investigators to group allocation was not performed. In validation, the model predicted progression to ophthalmopathy a median of about 6 months before onset, with about 64% sensitivity and just under 75% specificity. A model built on a 13 V-J signature distinguished ophthalmopathy from stable hyperthyroidism, reaching roughly 88% sensitivity and around 81% specificity in cross-validation and 80%/75% in testing. Most expanded thyroid clonotypes (frequency above 0.001) were also detected in blood, suggesting blood repertoires may reflect thyroid immune responses.

Moderately to severely active disease, a Clinical Activity Score of at least 3, a NOSPECS grade of at least 4, and a duration under 3 months were present in ophthalmopathy patients. Any patient with an uncontrolled infection, another autoimmune disease, pregnancy or lactation was excluded. Diagnoses were based on clinical symptoms, serum thyroxine and TRAb, thyroid ultrasound and orbital computed tomography. PBMCs were separated from under 12 ml of fresh peripheral blood using Ficoll-Paque density gradient centrifugation. Total RNA was extracted using Trizol reagent, and RNA quality was assessed on an Agilent 2100 Bioanalyzer. TCR beta CDR3 regions were amplified from RNA transcripts. A first-round RT-PCR of the TCR CDR3 used the HTBI primer set with the Qiagen OneStep RT-PCR kit. A second multiplex PCR round built the libraries, followed by size selection and purification. Paired-end sequencing of the libraries was performed with 100 bp reads on an Illumina HiSeq2000. Under the source paper's analysis protocol: SOAPnuke was used to process the raw data, throwing out any read that contained adapters or uncalled bases, had a mean Phred below 15, or lacked an exact constant-primer or identifier match. High-quality paired reads were merged with COPE v1.2.5, and unique nucleotide sequences were defined as clonotypes. Clonotypes were aligned to IMGT TRBV, TRBD and TRBJ reference segments using MiTCR v1.1. Only V-J combinations with frequency above 0.0001, covering about 99% of repertoires, were analysed. The TCS score was defined as the ratio of F50 (clonal expansion) to E x V (chaos), calculated using BLOSUM62-based TCRdist between CDR3 peptides within each V-J. Welch's t-statistics and random forest reduced 500 to 650 V-J features to roughly 13, which were used in a naive Bayes classifier (R e1071). TCRdb trimmed public reads at Q25 via fastp, called clones via MiXCR and kept in-frame beta chains. Identical CDR3 proteins give one entry, which carries the most common genes and DNA. These V and J calls originate from TCRdb's pipeline instead of the authors' own analysis. This sample has about 520,000 distinct CDR3 sequences in its table, and approximately 25% of those were observed once. The ten largest clones add up to roughly 12% of the sample.

Comment on this clonotype: No antigen is known for it. It has no much larger one-base neighbor in the sample; base qualities were not kept.

V and J are truncated by 5 bases and 4 bases respectively, leaving an intervening sequence of 17 bases. Per the germline V gene, KGHSH is the CDR1 and LQKENI is the CDR2. Taken from cysteine to phenylalanine, the CDR3 has 15 residues. Only CDR3 DNA remains: 45 bases, in frame from the first base. Material: blood. The chain is assembled from TRBV18 and TRBJ1-2, with an unclear D gene assignment. The TCR comes from a woman under 40 with Graves' ophthalmopathy. The nucleotides are TGTGCCAGCTCAGAACCTCCAGAATTTTCCTATGGCTACACCTTC. Translated, this gives CASSEPPEFSYGYTF.